This T cell receptor beta chain was identified during a study of CD8+ T cells in alopecia areata. Study information: In an open-label trial, patients got 5 to 10 mg tofacitinib twice daily.

The CDR3 extends over 14 amino acids. J lost 4 bases, V lost 7 bases, and 8 bases had no gene match. Germline V gene lookup returns CDR1 MNHEY and CDR2 SVGAGI. As to treatment: oral pan-JAK inhibitor, 5-10 mg twice daily. It was cDNA, reverse transcribed from extracted RNA, that served as the sequencing template. The table came from immunoSEQ multiplex PCR; TCRdb's copy has only in-frame clones and leaves some out. This sample has fewer than 110,000 clones, with roughly 84% found just once. Study-level findings and limits: Relative to mice, TCR sharing across patients was less clear, a difference possibly HLA-related. Normal-skin resident alphabeta T cells also appear among scalp sample sequences. Persistence of many expanded lesional clones was seen in scalp and blood during tofacitinib.

As to this clone: Its antigen is undetermined.

This rearrangement joins TRBV6-5 to TRBJ1-2; 8 nucleotides match TRBD1. The material sequenced was CD8+ T cells sorted from blood, taken at week 24, from a patient treated with tofacitinib. This receptor was identified in a human donor with alopecia areata. CDR3 coding DNA: TGTGCCAGCACCTCAAGGGGACAGGCCTATGGCTACACCTTC. Its translation is CASTSRGQAYGYTF.